This T cell receptor (beta chain) originates from a study of OX40 agonist ivuxolimab in advanced cancers. Study background: The patients' treatment was ivuxolimab, an agonistic anti-OX40 (CD134) antibody. There were three patients with partial responses, one having hepatocellular carcinoma and two cutaneous melanoma.

General study points: Normalized T-cell clonal expansion was also low in a subset of nonresponders. The study found that CD8+ T cells averaged more expanded clones than CD4+.

The ends lost 4 bases at V and 9 bases at J; junction bases unmatched: 6. Germline V gene data show CDR1 as LNHDA and CDR2 as SQIVND (reference sequence). The CDR3 is 13 amino acids. About this clone: What it binds is not known.

Sequenced by immunoSEQ multiplex PCR; TCRdb stores in-frame clones only, minus some. Among 65,000 to 95,000 clones listed, roughly 94% were seen once. Sequencing was performed on CD4+ or CD8+ T cells sorted from blood, taken in a trial of the OX40 agonist ivuxolimab. The chain links TRBV19 to TRBJ1-1; 9 positions agree with TRBD1. The receptor was derived from an adult with an advanced solid tumor such as melanoma, head and neck, liver or kidney cancer. Written as DNA, the CDR3 is TGTGCCAGTAGTAACACAGGGGGCAGGAAAGCTTTCTTT. This encodes CASSNTGGRKAFF.